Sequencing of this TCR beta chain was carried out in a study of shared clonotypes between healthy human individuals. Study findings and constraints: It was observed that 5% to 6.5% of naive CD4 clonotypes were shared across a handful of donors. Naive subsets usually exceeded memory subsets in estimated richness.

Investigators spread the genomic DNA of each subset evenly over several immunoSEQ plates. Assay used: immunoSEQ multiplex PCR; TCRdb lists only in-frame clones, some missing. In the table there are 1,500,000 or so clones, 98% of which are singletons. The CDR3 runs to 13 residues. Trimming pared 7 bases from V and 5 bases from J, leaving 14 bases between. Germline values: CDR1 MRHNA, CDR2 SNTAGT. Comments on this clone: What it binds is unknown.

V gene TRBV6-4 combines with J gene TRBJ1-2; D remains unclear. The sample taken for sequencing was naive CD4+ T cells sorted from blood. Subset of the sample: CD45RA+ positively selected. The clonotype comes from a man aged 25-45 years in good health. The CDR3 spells CASTRTPGYGYTF. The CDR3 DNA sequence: TGTGCCAGCACGCGGACTCCTGGGTATGGCTACACCTTC.